The 10 T cell receptor beta chains given below trace back to one sample, sequenced in a study of cytomegalovirus exposure and HLA in healthy donors. The PCR had 60 Vbeta and 13 Jbeta primers. The table came from immunoSEQ multiplex PCR; TCRdb's copy has only in-frame clones and leaves some out. Recorded here are about 77,000 clones; the top ten clones represent roughly 13%. Sequenced: PBMCs. Source of these receptors: a man in his fifties or sixties in good health and CMV-seropositive.

The CDR3 reads CASSEGRGYTF. The CDR3 bases are TGTGCCAGCAGTGAGGGGCGAGGCTACACCTTC. The chain has TRBV2 and TRBJ1-2, with D possibly matching TRBD1 (5 bases). The germline CDR1 and CDR2 sequences are SNHLY and FYNNEI. The CDR3 is 11 residues long. Trimming removed 3 bases from V and 8 bases from J, with 7 bases in between.

The chain links TRBV18 to TRBJ2-1, with D tentatively TRBD1 (6 bases). The germline V and J ends were trimmed by 5 bases and 6 bases, with 17 bases remaining between them. The CDR3 is made up of 15 amino acids. The germline CDR1 and CDR2 sequences are KGHSH and LQKENI. CDR3 nucleotides: TGTGCCAGCTCAAAACAGGGTGGAATGGGCAATGAGCAGTTCTTC. Amino acid sequence: CASSKQGGMGNEQFF.

The J gene is TRBJ2-7, the V gene TRBV28; 7 nucleotides line up with TRBD2. The V gene end was trimmed by 4 bases and the J gene end by 3 bases; junction bases not matched to a gene: 9. The germline V gene has CDR1 MDHEN and CDR2 SYDVKM. This CDR3 contains 15 residues. This CDR3 reads CASSSLAGARYEQYF. The CDR3 DNA reads as TGTGCCAGCAGTTCTTTAGCGGGCGCCCGCTACGAGCAGTACTTC.

This chain joins TRBV29-1 and TRBJ2-4, with D possibly TRBD2 on 6 matching bases. This CDR3 has 14 amino acids. V shed 0 bases and J shed 5 bases, with 11 bases lying between them. Germline CDR1 and CDR2: SQVTM and ANQGSEA. The CDR3 loop reads CSVEEGGAQNIQYF. The CDR3, as DNA: TGCAGCGTTGAAGAGGGCGGGGCCCAAAACATTCAGTACTTC.

This chain joins TRBV11-2 and TRBJ2-7; 7 bases map to TRBD2. This CDR3 contains 16 residues. Looked up from germline, CDR1 is SGHAT and CDR2 is FQNNGV. V shed 0 bases, J shed 0 bases, and the junction held 5 bases outside the gene matches. The CDR3 DNA is TGTGCCAGCAGCTTAGATAGCGGGCGGGTCTCCTACGAGCAGTACTTC. This translates into CASSLDSGRVSYEQYF.

The chain uses TRBV7-9 and TRBJ1-1; no firm D call. V lost 1 base, J lost 3 bases, and 12 bases lay in between. The germline gives CDR1 SEHNR, CDR2 FQNEAQ (reference sequence). The CDR3 consists of 15 residues. The CDR3 coding sequence is TGTGCCAGCAGCTTAGATTTTCACGGGGACACTGAAGCTTTCTTT. Residues: CASSLDFHGDTEAFF.

The CDR3 sequence: CATYSGTGNTEAFF. DNA for the CDR3: TGCGCCACTTATTCAGGGACAGGGAACACTGAAGCTTTCTTT. The chain is built from TRBV5-1 and TRBJ1-1; 8 bases fit TRBD1. CDR1 is SGHRS, CDR2 YFSETQ, per germline. The CDR3 consists of 14 residues. V lost 9 bases and J lost 1; bases outside the gene matches: 8.

The chain employs TRBV1 and TRBJ2-3; whether TRBD2, the table's D call, matches the DNA was not checked. TRBV1 is noted as a pseudogene. The CDR3 spans 16 residues. The CDR3 loop is CTYYPKETSGEDTQYF. CDR3 in DNA: TGCACCTACTATCCCAAAGAGACTAGCGGGGAAGATACGCAGTATTTT.

The chain joins TRBV28 to TRBJ2-7, with 9 bases aligning to TRBD1. Germline V gene sequence: CDR1 MDHEN, CDR2 SYDVKM. Unmatched junction bases numbered 3, after V lost 6 bases and J lost 0 bases. This CDR3 has 14 amino acids. CDR3 in amino acids: CASRRDRVSYEQYF. CDR3 coding DNA: TGTGCCAGCAGACGGGACAGGGTCTCCTACGAGCAGTACTTC. Drawing the rest from reference TRBV28 and TRBJ2-7, the complete variable domain is DVKVTQSSRYLVKRTGEKVFLECVQDMDHENMFWYRQDPGLGLRLIYFSYDVKMKEKGDIPEGYSVSREKKERFSLILESASTNQTSMYLCASRRDRVSYEQYFGPGTRLTVT.

The genes are TRBV5-8 and TRBJ1-5, with TRBD1 matching 7 bases. The V gene's germline CDR1 is SGHTS and CDR2 YDEGEE. The V gene end was trimmed by 2 bases and the J gene end by 6 bases; junction bases not matched to a gene: 5. The CDR3 spans 14 residues. The CDR3 protein is CASSFRRGAQPQHF. In DNA, the CDR3 is TGTGCCAGCAGCTTCCGCAGGGGGGCTCAGCCCCAGCATTTT. The entire variable domain, with the rest obtained from reference TRBV5-8 and TRBJ1-5, is as follows: EAGVTQSPTHLIKTRGQQATLRCSPISGHTSVYWYQQALGLGLQFLLWYDEGEERNRGNFPPRFSGRQFPNYSSELNVNALELEDSALYLCASSFRRGAQPQHFGDGTRLSIL.